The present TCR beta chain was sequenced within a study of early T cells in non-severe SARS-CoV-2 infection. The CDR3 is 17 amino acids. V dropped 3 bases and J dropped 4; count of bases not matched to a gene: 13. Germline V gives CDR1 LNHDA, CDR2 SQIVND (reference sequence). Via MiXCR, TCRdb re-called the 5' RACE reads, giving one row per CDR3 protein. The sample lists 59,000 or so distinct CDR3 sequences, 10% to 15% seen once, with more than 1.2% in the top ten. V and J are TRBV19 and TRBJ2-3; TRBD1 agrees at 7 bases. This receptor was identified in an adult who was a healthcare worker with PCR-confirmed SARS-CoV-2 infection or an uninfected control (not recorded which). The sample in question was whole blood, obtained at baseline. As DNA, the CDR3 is TGTGCCAGTAGTATTGAATTCGAGGGACAGACACCAGATACGCAGTATTTT. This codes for CASSIEFEGQTPDTQYF.